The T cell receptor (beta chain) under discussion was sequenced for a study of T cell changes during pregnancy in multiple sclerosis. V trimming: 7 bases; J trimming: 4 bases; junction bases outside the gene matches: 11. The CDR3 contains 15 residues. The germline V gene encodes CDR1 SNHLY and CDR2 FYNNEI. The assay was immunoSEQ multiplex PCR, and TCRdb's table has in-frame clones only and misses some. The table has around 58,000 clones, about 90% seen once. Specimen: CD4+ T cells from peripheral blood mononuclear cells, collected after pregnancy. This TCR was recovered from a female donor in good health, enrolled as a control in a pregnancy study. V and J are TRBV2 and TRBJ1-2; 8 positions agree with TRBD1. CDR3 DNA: TGTGCCAGCACCCCATCCAGGGGGCGAGGCTATGGCTACACCTTC. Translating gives CASTPSRGRGYGYTF.